Listed below are T cell receptor beta chains from one sample, sequenced in a study of blood T cell repertoires in COVID-19. Profiling relied on immunoSEQ multiplex PCR, and the TCRdb table lists in-frame clones only, not all of them. The sample contains 230,000 or so clones, roughly four fifths of which appear only once. The sequenced sample consisted of PBMCs or T cells enriched from blood (not recorded which). Receptors originate from a man aged 45-65 years who had recovered from COVID-19. The CDR3 runs from the conserved cysteine through the conserved F or W. Fields, in order: D gene, clone size, V gene, J gene, CDR3 DNA, CDR3 protein. The D gene is left open where the match is weak. Clone sizes are given selectively: once, few, many, or a class where the clone is expanded.

D: TRBD1
size: NA
V: TRBV5-1
J: TRBJ1-1
DNA: TGCGCCAGCAGCCCAGGATTGACAGGGGGCTCGGGGACTGAAGCTTTCTTT
CDR3: CASSPGLTGGSGTEAFF

D: NA
size: NA
V: TRBV3-1/TRBV3-2
J: TRBJ1-6
DNA: TGTGCCAGCAGCCAGGGGACGGGGGGACCGTATTCACCCCTCCACTTT
CDR3: CASSQGTGGPYSPLHF

D: NA
size: few
V: TRBV28
J: TRBJ1-1
DNA: TGTGCCAGCTTGACAGAAGGGAAGAACACTGAAGCTTTCTTT
CDR3: CASLTEGKNTEAFF

D: TRBD2
size: NA
V: TRBV7-2
J: TRBJ2-5
DNA: TGTGCCAGCAGCTTAGGAGGCCTAGCGGGAAGCAGGGAGACCCAGTACTTC
CDR3: CASSLGGLAGSRETQYF

D: NA
size: once
V: TRBV27
J: TRBJ2-2
DNA: TGTGCCAGCAGGGGGACTTCTATGGGGGAGCTGTTTTTT
CDR3: CASRGTSMGELFF

D: NA
size: NA
V: TRBV19
J: TRBJ1-1
DNA: TGTGCCAGTAGTCCCCAGGTCAGGGTCGCTGAAGCTTTCTTT
CDR3: CASSPQVRVAEAFF

D: NA
size: NA
V: TRBV20-1
J: TRBJ2-4
DNA: TGCAGTGCTAGTGGGGGCGGTAAAATTGGGAAGGACATTCAGTACTTC
CDR3: CSASGGGKIGKDIQYF

D: NA
size: NA
V: TRBV7-2
J: TRBJ2-2
DNA: TGTGCCAGCAGCTTAGATGATTTGCGGGGTCTCCCATTCGGGGAGCTGTTTTTT
CDR3: CASSLDDLRGLPFGELFF

D: TRBD2
size: few
V: TRBV5-5
J: TRBJ2-2
DNA: TGTGCCAGCAGCCCCCTCCCTACTAGCGGGGGGACCGGGGAGCTGTTTTTT
CDR3: CASSPLPTSGGTGELFF

D: NA
size: once
V: TRBV6-6
J: TRBJ1-2
DNA: TGTGCCAGCAGTGACACAGGGTTTAACTATGGCTACACCTTC
CDR3: CASSDTGFNYGYTF

D: TRBD2
size: NA
V: TRBV5-4
J: TRBJ2-3
DNA: TGTGCCAGCAGCCTAACTAGCGGGGGTACAGATACGCAGTATTTT
CDR3: CASSLTSGGTDTQYF

D: TRBD2
size: NA
V: TRBV7-3
J: TRBJ2-7
DNA: TGTGCCAGCAGCTTTAGCGGGAGCGTCAACGAGCAGTACTTC
CDR3: CASSFSGSVNEQYF

D: NA
size: NA
V: TRBV6-5
J: TRBJ2-3
DNA: TGTGCCAGCAGGAGACATCAAGGCACAGATACGCAGTATTTT
CDR3: CASRRHQGTDTQYF

D: TRBD1
size: NA
V: TRBV29-1
J: TRBJ1-5
DNA: TGCAGCGTCCGGGACAGGGGATCGAATCAGCCCCAGCATTTT
CDR3: CSVRDRGSNQPQHF

D: NA
size: NA
V: TRBV9
J: TRBJ2-3
DNA: TGTGCCAGCAGCCCCCAGACTACCAGTAAGACAGATACGCAGTATTTT
CDR3: CASSPQTTSKTDTQYF

D: NA
size: NA
V: TRBV4-2
J: TRBJ1-1
DNA: TGTGCCAGCAGCCAAGGGGGGGAGTGGACTGAAGCTTTCTTT
CDR3: CASSQGGEWTEAFF

D: TRBD1
size: NA
V: TRBV3-1/TRBV3-2
J: TRBJ1-6
DNA: TGTGCCAGCAGCCAAATCCTGCGAGGGGGCGCGTCTCTTGTCCACTTT
CDR3: CASSQILRGGASLVHF

D: NA
size: NA
V: TRBV4-1
J: TRBJ1-3
DNA: TGCGCCAGCAGCCCCAGGGTTATGGAAAACACCATATATTTT
CDR3: CASSPRVMENTIYF

D: NA
size: NA
V: TRBV7-8
J: TRBJ1-4
DNA: TGTGCCAGCAGCTTAGATCCCAGACGCGGAAAGGATGAAAAACTGTTTTTT
CDR3: CASSLDPRRGKDEKLFF

D: TRBD2
size: NA
V: TRBV7-2
J: TRBJ2-7
DNA: TGTGCCAGCAGCGTGCAGCGGGGGGGGCTCGAGCAGTACTTC
CDR3: CASSVQRGGLEQYF